Presented here are 24 T cell receptor beta chains from one specimen sequenced in a study of glioma-infiltrating T cells after dendritic cell vaccination. The time point: after dendritic cell vaccination, including at tumor progression/relapse. Clones were read by immunoSEQ multiplex PCR, and TCRdb kept only the in-frame ones, dropping some. The data contain roughly 87,000 clones, 75% to 90% of them singletons. The source was blood, collected after dendritic cell vaccination. The receptors come from a human donor with glioblastoma.

The CDR3 region has the DNA TGTGCCAGCAGTCCACGGGCGGACAGGGACTACGAGCAGTACTTC. Its translation: CASSPRADRDYEQYF. The chain combines TRBV5-4 with TRBJ2-7; 8 nucleotides agree with TRBD1. The CDR3 has 15 residues. V shed 5 bases, J shed 3 bases, and the junction held 10 bases outside the gene matches. CDR1 is SGHNT, CDR2 YYREEE, per germline (reference sequence). Together with reference TRBV5-4 and TRBJ2-7, the CDR3 gives the full variable domain: ETGVTQSPTHLIKTRGQQVTLRCSSQSGHNTVSWYQQALGQGPQFIFQYYREEENGRGNFPPRFSGLQFPNYSSELNVNALELDDSALYLCASSPRADRDYEQYFGPGTRLTVT.

The rearrangement joins TRBV5-1 to TRBJ1-2; TRBD1 matches 10 bases. J was trimmed by 4 bases and V by 0 bases; bases with no gene match: 9. CDR1 is SGHRS and CDR2 is YFSETQ in the germline V gene. The CDR3 sequence is 17 residues long. CDR3 loop: CASSLGIGQGVAYGYTF. The CDR3 DNA reads as TGCGCCAGCAGCTTGGGCATAGGACAGGGGGTGGCCTATGGCTACACCTTC. The entire variable domain, with the rest obtained from reference TRBV5-1 and TRBJ1-2, is as follows: KAGVTQTPRYLIKTRGQQVTLSCSPISGHRSVSWYQQTPGQGLQFLFEYFSETQRNKGNFPGRFSGRQFSNSRSEMNVSTLELGDSALYLCASSLGIGQGVAYGYTFGSGTRLTVV.

This clone was counted a single time. This chain connects TRBV4-1 to TRBJ2-5, with a possible D match to TRBD2 (5 bases). The length of the CDR3 is 14 residues. The V gene's germline CDR1 is MGHRA and CDR2 YSYEKL. The V end lost 6 bases, the J end lost 5 bases, and 16 bases lay between the germline ends. DNA of the CDR3: TGCGCCAGCAGTCTGATGTCTGGGGAGGAGACCCAGTACTTC. It yields the protein CASSLMSGEETQYF.

V and J are TRBV6-1 and TRBJ2-5, with D tentatively TRBD2 (6 bases). Gene TRBJ2-7 matches the end of the DNA better, so the J call may be wrong. The germline gives CDR1 MNHNS, CDR2 SASEGT. The CDR3 covers 15 residues. The CDR3 DNA follows: TGTGCCAGCAGCGAATCGGGAGAAACCTCCTACGAGCAGTACTTC. It yields the protein CASSESGETSYEQYF.

The chain links TRBV29-1 to TRBJ1-2; D gene ambiguous. The germline gives CDR1 SQVTM, CDR2 ANQGSEA. This CDR3 contains 13 residues. The germline V and J ends were trimmed by 1 base and 5 bases, with 11 bases remaining between them. DNA for the CDR3: TGCAGCGTTGAAGTAGGTGGGAGGTATGGCTACACCTTC. It specifies CSVEVGGRYGYTF.

This clone is a singleton in its sample. The chain combines TRBV19 with TRBJ1-5, with a weak D call TRBD1 (6 bases). Between the trimmed V and J ends, which lost 3 bases and 0 bases, there was a span of 9 bases. From germline, CDR1 is LNHDA and CDR2 SQIVND (reference sequence). The CDR3 has 15 amino acids. The CDR3 DNA reads TGTGCCAGTAGTATTGAAGGGGGTAGCAATCAGCCCCAGCATTTT. Protein: CASSIEGGSNQPQHF.

V and J are TRBV7-2 and TRBJ2-7; possible D gene TRBD1, 6 bases. CDR3 length equals 15 residues. V lost 5 bases to trimming and J lost 1 base, with 15 bases between them. The germline V gene encodes CDR1 SGHTA and CDR2 FQGNSA. CDR3 sequence (DNA): TGTGCCAGCAGCCTCCACAGGGACGGATCCTACGAGCAGTACTTC. Residues: CASSLHRDGSYEQYF. Variable domain in full (rest from reference TRBV7-2 and TRBJ2-7): GAGVSQSPSNKVTEKGKDVELRCDPISGHTALYWYRQSLGQGLEFLIYFQGNSAPDKSGLPSDRFSAERTGGSVSTLTIQRTQQEDSAVYLCASSLHRDGSYEQYFGPGTRLTVT.

This chain joins TRBV18 and TRBJ1-1; weak D call: TRBD1 (6 bases). CDR3 length: 16 residues. Trimming took off 3 bases at V and 3 bases at J, with 17 bases between the two ends. Germline loops: CDR1 KGHSH, CDR2 LQKENI. The CDR3, as DNA: TGTGCCAGCTCACCGGGGGGGCGTCTGGGGGACACTGAAGCTTTCTTT. As protein: CASSPGGRLGDTEAFF.

The V call is TRBV6-1, the J call TRBJ2-3; 9 bases are shared with TRBD2. After removal of 7 bases from V and 5 bases from J, the junction contained 4 bases not matched to a gene. This CDR3 has 13 amino acids. Germline lookup yields CDR1 MNHNS and CDR2 SASEGT. The CDR3 loop reads CASTSGVIDTQYF. In DNA form, the CDR3 reads TGTGCCAGCACTAGCGGGGTTATAGATACGCAGTATTTT.

The chain has TRBV7-3 and TRBJ2-5; 10 nucleotides agree with TRBD1. Germline V gene lookup returns CDR1 SGHTA and CDR2 FQGTGA. The CDR3 spans 13 residues. V trimming: 4 bases; J trimming: 4 bases; junction bases outside the gene matches: 0. The chain's CDR3 is CASSWDRGETQYF. CDR3 nucleotides: TGTGCCAGCAGCTGGGACAGGGGAGAGACCCAGTACTTC.

This clone turned up a few times. The chain uses TRBV5-1 and TRBJ2-5; the match to TRBD1 covers 10 bases. This CDR3 has 16 residues. Germline V gene lookup returns CDR1 SGHRS and CDR2 YFSETQ. J gave up 7 bases and V 10 bases, and 19 bases lay outside the gene matches. The CDR3 loop reads CAGAMGDGQGGGTQYF. The CDR3 nucleotides are TGCGCCGGAGCTATGGGCGACGGACAGGGGGGAGGGACCCAGTACTTC.

This clone appeared a few times. J is TRBJ2-6 and V is TRBV5-1; the D is unclear. Germline CDR1 reads SGHRS; CDR2 reads YFSETQ. V dropped 4 bases and J dropped 0 bases, with 8 bases sitting between them. The CDR3 runs 15 residues. The CDR3 DNA reads as TGCGCCAGCAGCCCACAGATCTCTGGGGCCAACGTCCTGACTTTC. Encoded protein: CASSPQISGANVLTF.

This chain connects TRBV7-3 to TRBJ2-7; perhaps TRBD2 as D (6 bases). The germline V gene encodes CDR1 SGHTA and CDR2 FQGTGA. V was cut by 2 bases and J by 3 bases, with 8 bases left in between. CDR3 length: 13 residues. The CDR3 nucleotides read TGTGCCAGCAGCTTAGGGGGGTACTACGAGCAGTACTTC. Translation gives CASSLGGYYEQYF.

This clone was seen only once. V and J are TRBV19 and TRBJ2-5, with D possibly TRBD1 on 6 matching bases. Per germline, CDR1 LNHDA and CDR2 SQIVND (reference sequence). V was shortened by 6 bases and J by 5 bases, with 13 bases between the two germline ends. The CDR3 is made up of 13 amino acids. This CDR3 reads CASRNRASETQYF. The CDR3, as DNA: TGTGCCAGTAGGAACAGGGCGTCGGAGACCCAGTACTTC.

J is TRBJ1-1 and V is TRBV11-2; a possible D gene is TRBD1 (5 bases). CDR3 length equals 14 residues. Germline CDR1 and CDR2: SGHAT and FQNNGV. Trimming took 1 base from V and 3 from J, leaving 9 bases between them. For the CDR3, the DNA is TGTGCCAGCAGCTTAGCAGGGCCCGACACTGAAGCTTTCTTT. It yields the protein CASSLAGPDTEAFF.

This clone has only one observation. The chain employs TRBV5-6 and TRBJ2-3; no definite D call. Trimming removed 0 bases at V and 4 bases at J, with 6 bases between. Germline lookup yields CDR1 SGHDT and CDR2 YYEEEE. The CDR3 is made up of 13 amino acids. The CDR3 DNA reads TGTGCCAGCAGCTTGGGACTGTCAGATACGCAGTATTTT. Its protein is CASSLGLSDTQYF.

The V and J genes are TRBV9 and TRBJ2-5; 10 nucleotides match TRBD1. V was clipped by 0 bases and J by 5 bases; unmatched bases: 4. The CDR3 extends over 15 amino acids. Germline CDR1 SGDLS, CDR2 YYNGEE. CDR3: CASSVAGQGRETQYF. CDR3 DNA: TGTGCCAGCAGCGTAGCGGGACAGGGGCGGGAGACCCAGTACTTC.

The J gene is TRBJ2-5, the V gene TRBV29-1; D call uncertain. CDR3 length equals 14 residues. V was clipped by 0 bases and J by 0 bases, with 8 bases between them. Germline CDR1 and CDR2: SQVTM and ANQGSEA. CDR3 in DNA: TGCAGCGTTGAAGATCAACAGAACCAAGAGACCCAGTACTTC. It encodes CSVEDQQNQETQYF.

The rearrangement links TRBV2 to TRBJ1-1; weak D call: TRBD1 (5 bases). V lost 4 bases, J lost 0 bases, and 12 bases lay in between. The CDR3 loop spans 15 amino acids. Germline values: CDR1 SNHLY, CDR2 FYNNEI. CDR3 protein: CASSVLAGMNTEAFF. DNA of the CDR3: TGTGCCAGCAGTGTGTTAGCAGGGATGAACACTGAAGCTTTCTTT.

The V gene is TRBV10-3, the J gene TRBJ2-5; a weak D match, TRBD2 (5 bases). The CDR3 is made up of 13 amino acids. Germline assignment: CDR1 ENHRY and CDR2 SYGVKD. V was cut by 3 bases and J by 2 bases, with 7 bases left in between. The CDR3 region has the DNA TGTGCCATCAGTGATGGCGGGCAAGAGACCCAGTACTTC. It encodes CAISDGGQETQYF.

This clone was seen just once. The V gene is TRBV5-1, the J gene TRBJ2-7; 10 bases line up with TRBD1. The junction had 5 bases not matched to a gene; V was cut back by 3 bases and J by 2 bases. This CDR3 is 15 amino acids long. The germline V gene encodes CDR1 SGHRS and CDR2 YFSETQ. CDR3 amino acids: CASSWGTGVAYEQYF. DNA of the CDR3: TGCGCCAGCAGCTGGGGGACAGGGGTCGCCTACGAGCAGTACTTC.

This sequence joins TRBV19 and TRBJ2-1, with 7 nucleotides matching TRBD1. This CDR3 is 14 amino acids long. Per germline, CDR1 LNHDA and CDR2 SQIVND (reference sequence). After removal of 7 bases from V and 6 bases from J, the junction contained 9 bases not matched to a gene. The CDR3 bases are TGTGCCAGTACACAGGGGCCCGATCCCAATGAGCAGTTCTTC. Protein product: CASTQGPDPNEQFF.

The V and J genes are TRBV30 and TRBJ1-2, with 8 bases identical to TRBD1. Germline CDR1 is GTSNPN and CDR2 is SVGIG (reference sequence). V shed 3 bases, J shed 4 bases, and the junction held 4 bases outside the gene matches. CDR3 size: 13 residues. The CDR3 DNA follows: TGTGCCTGGAGCGGACAGGGCCGCTATGGCTACACCTTC. Translating it yields CAWSGQGRYGYTF. The full variable domain, in which reference TRBV30 and TRBJ1-2 provide the parts outside the CDR3, is SQTIHQWPATLVQPVGSPLSLECTVEGTSNPNLYWYRQAAGRGLQLLFYSVGIGQISSEVPQNLSASRPQDRQFILSSKKLLLSDSGFYLCAWSGQGRYGYTFGSGTRLTVV.

The chain recombines TRBV4-1 with TRBJ1-2; no firm D call. Germline lookup yields CDR1 MGHRA and CDR2 YSYEKL. The ends were cut back, 1 base at V and 3 bases at J, with 12 bases in the middle. The CDR3 totals 15 residues. CDR3 coding DNA: TGCGCCAGCAGCCAAGTTCAGGCCCCCCACTATGGCTACACCTTC. Its protein product is CASSQVQAPHYGYTF.